The clone carrying this TCR beta chain showed up just once. Its target is unknown. Likely a read error: the CDR3 ends without its conserved phenylalanine or tryptophan. This sample is drawn from a study of tumor and adjacent non-tumor tissue in lung cancer. Study summary: There were about 12 adenocarcinoma, a couple of squamous cell carcinoma and 1 small cell lung cancer cases. On average, productive TCRbeta reads reached about 4.17 million per sample.

The template was RNA from unsorted bulk tissue. Distant lung tissue was collected more than 3 cm away from the tumor edge. A modified ARM-PCR protocol with three rounds of nested PCR amplified TCRbeta. MiXCR was run by TCRdb on the multiplex PCR reads, yielding one entry per CDR3 protein. This sample has 100,000 or so distinct CDR3 sequences, with about 80% found just once. Notes on the study in general: Tumor tissue had significantly higher TCR diversity than normal lung. In normal lung, the top 100 clones were significantly more dominant than in tumor.

The sequencing sample was made of distant non-tumor lung tissue. This receptor was obtained from a man aged 60-69 years with small cell lung cancer.

The CDR3 loop is CSASGTASSYNEQFL. DNA for the CDR3: TGCAGCGCCTCAGGGACAGCGAGCTCCTACAATGAGCAGTTCTTA. V usage is TRBV29-1 and J usage is TRBJ2-1; 7 bases line up with TRBD1. Germline V gene sequence: CDR1 SQVTM, CDR2 ANQGSEA. Trimming took 7 bases from V and 0 from J; bases not matched to a gene: 9. CDR3 length: 15 amino acids.